This T cell receptor beta chain was identified during a study of identical twins. General observations from the study: The models gave estimates that fell short of the out-of-frame TCR alpha sharing seen in monozygotic twins.

cDNA molecules carried unique molecular identifiers, and template switching added a universal primer site. TCRdb passed the 5' RACE reads through MiXCR, listing each CDR3 protein once. The profile shows around 1.7 million distinct CDR3 sequences, roughly a third of them singletons. Only healthy Caucasians were enrolled as donors. On this clonotype: Its antigen is as yet unknown.

Germline CDR1 reads LGHNA; CDR2 reads YNFKEQ. The CDR3 spans 16 residues. The sample comprised cord blood. This receptor was identified in a newborn girl in good health. The gene calls are TRBV4-2 and TRBJ2-1, with 8 nucleotides matching TRBD2. Matching the DNA end better, TRBJ2-7 makes the J call doubtful. In nucleotides, the CDR3 is TGTGCCAGCAGCCGGGGAGCGGGAGCCTCCTACAATGGGCAGTACTTC. It yields the protein CASSRGAGASYNGQYF.